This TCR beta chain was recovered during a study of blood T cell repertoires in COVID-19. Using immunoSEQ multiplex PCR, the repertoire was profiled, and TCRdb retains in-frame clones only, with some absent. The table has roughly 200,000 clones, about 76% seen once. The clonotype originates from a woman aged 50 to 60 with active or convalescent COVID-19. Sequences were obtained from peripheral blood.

The CDR3 DNA reads TGTGCCAGCAGCTTGGACAGGGACGAAAAACTGTTTTTT. This codes for CASSLDRDEKLFF. This chain uses TRBV7-2 with TRBJ1-4; 8 nucleotides agree with TRBD1. Germline V gene data show CDR1 as SGHTA and CDR2 as FQGNSA. The CDR3 covers 13 residues. The V gene end was trimmed by 3 bases and the J gene end by 8 bases; junction bases not matched to a gene: 2.